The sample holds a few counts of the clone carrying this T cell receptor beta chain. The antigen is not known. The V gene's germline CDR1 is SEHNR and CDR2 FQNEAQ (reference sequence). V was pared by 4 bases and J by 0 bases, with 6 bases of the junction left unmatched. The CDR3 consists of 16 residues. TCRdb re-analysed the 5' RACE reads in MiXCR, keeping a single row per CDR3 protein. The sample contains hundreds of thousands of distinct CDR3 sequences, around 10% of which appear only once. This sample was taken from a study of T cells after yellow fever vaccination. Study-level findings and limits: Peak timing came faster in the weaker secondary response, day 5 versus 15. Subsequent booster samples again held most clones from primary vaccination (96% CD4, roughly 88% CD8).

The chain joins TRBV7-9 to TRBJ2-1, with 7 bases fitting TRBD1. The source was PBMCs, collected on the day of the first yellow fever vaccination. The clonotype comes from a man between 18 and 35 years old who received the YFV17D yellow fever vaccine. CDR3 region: CASSSPTGSSYNEQFF. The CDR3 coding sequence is TGTGCCAGCAGCTCGCCGACAGGGAGCTCCTACAATGAGCAGTTCTTC. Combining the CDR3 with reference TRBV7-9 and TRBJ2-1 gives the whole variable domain DTGVSQNPRHKITKRGQNVTFRCDPISEHNRLYWYRQTLGQGPEFLTYFQNEAQLEKSRLLSDRFSAERPKGSFSTLEIQRTEQGDSAMYLCASSSPTGSSYNEQFFGPGTRLTVL.